The 26 T cell receptor beta chains listed next were all sequenced from one sample in a study of shared clonotypes between healthy human individuals. The data were produced by immunoSEQ multiplex PCR, yet TCRdb's version contains in-frame clones alone and is incomplete. The sample lists fewer than 1.6 million clones, approximately 98.5% seen once, with about 0.4% in the top ten. Material for sequencing was naive CD4+ T cells sorted from blood. Documented subset: CD45RA+ positively selected. Receptor source: a man aged 30 to 45 in good health.

The chain has TRBV10-3 and TRBJ1-1; possibly TRBD1 for D (6 bases). Germline-derived CDR1 and CDR2 are ENHRY and SYGVKD. V lost 6 bases and J lost 3, with 14 bases in between. This CDR3 contains 14 residues. CDR3 amino acids: CAISSQGLDTEAFF. DNA for the CDR3: TGTGCCATCAGCTCACAGGGCCTTGACACTGAAGCTTTCTTT.

A single count supports this clone. This rearrangement joins TRBV18 to TRBJ1-2; D remains ambiguous. The CDR3 runs 14 residues. Germline V gene lookup returns CDR1 KGHSH and CDR2 LQKENI. V was trimmed by 1 base and J by 8 bases, leaving 14 bases between them. The DNA of the CDR3 is TGTGCCAGCTCACCACAGGGTTTTCTCGAAGGCTACACCTTC. Translating it yields CASSPQGFLEGYTF.

The chain links TRBV18 to TRBJ2-2; maybe TRBD1 (5 bases). The germline CDR1 and CDR2 sequences are KGHSH and LQKENI. The CDR3 totals 18 residues. Between the trimmed V and J ends, which lost 5 bases and 0 bases, there was a span of 19 bases. As DNA, the CDR3 is TGTGCCAGCTCAATGGGGCGCGCCTTAATATCGAACACCGGGGAGCTGTTTTTT. Protein product: CASSMGRALISNTGELFF. The complete variable domain, with remaining parts taken from reference TRBV18 and TRBJ2-2, reads NAGVMQNPRHLVRRRGQEARLRCSPMKGHSHVYWYRQLPEEGLKFMVYLQKENIIDESGMPKERFSAEFPKEGPSILRIQQVVRGDSAAYFCASSMGRALISNTGELFFGEGSRLTVL.

This chain joins TRBV4-1 and TRBJ2-2; D gene uncertain. Germline CDR1 MGHRA, CDR2 YSYEKL. The CDR3 runs to 14 residues. The V gene lost 4 bases and the J gene lost 5 bases, with 11 bases spanning the gap. This chain's CDR3 is CASSPLSYTGELFF. DNA for the CDR3: TGCGCCAGCAGCCCACTGAGTTATACCGGGGAGCTGTTTTTT.

The rearrangement links TRBV7-2 to TRBJ1-5; D perhaps matches TRBD1 (5 bases). Germline CDR1 is SGHTA and CDR2 is FQGNSA. This CDR3 is built from 16 residues. V was cut by 1 base and J by 3 bases, with 13 bases left in between. CDR3 nucleotide sequence: TGTGCCAGCAGCTTAGTGGCCGGGGGATACAATCAGCCCCAGCATTTT. Its translation: CASSLVAGGYNQPQHF.

J is TRBJ2-1 and V is TRBV19; unclear D gene. Germline loops: CDR1 LNHDA, CDR2 SQIVND (reference sequence). The CDR3 extends over 15 amino acids. Trimming pared 4 bases from V and 6 bases from J, leaving 16 bases between. CDR3 DNA sequence: TGTGCCAGTAGTACCCCGGTCCCGGGCGGCAATGAGCAGTTCTTC. It translates to CASSTPVPGGNEQFF.

The rearrangement links TRBV25-1 to TRBJ2-1; D not resolved. Germline-derived CDR1 and CDR2 are MGHDK and SYGVNS. The CDR3 extends over 14 amino acids. Trimming took 1 base from V and 10 from J, leaving 14 bases between them. The chain's CDR3 is CASSEFRDLTEQFF. CDR3 nucleotides: TGTGCCAGCAGTGAATTTCGAGATCTAACCGAGCAGTTCTTC. The complete variable domain, with remaining parts taken from reference TRBV25-1 and TRBJ2-1, reads EADIYQTPRYLVIGTGKKITLECSQTMGHDKMYWYQQDPGMELHLIHYSYGVNSTEKGDLSSESTVSRIRTEHFPLTLESARPSHTSQYLCASSEFRDLTEQFFGPGTRLTVL.

This clone showed up just once. The chain recombines TRBV7-9 with TRBJ2-5, with D possibly TRBD2 on 7 matching bases. V gave up 3 bases and J gave up 5 bases, with 13 bases separating them. Germline V gene lookup returns CDR1 SEHNR and CDR2 FQNEAQ (reference sequence). The CDR3 runs to 14 residues. This CDR3 reads CASSFWKGGETQYF. CDR3 DNA: TGTGCCAGCAGCTTTTGGAAGGGGGGGGAGACCCAGTACTTC.

This rearrangement joins TRBV4-3 to TRBJ1-5; possibly TRBD1 for D (5 bases). Germline CDR1 reads LGHNA; CDR2 reads YSLEER. The CDR3 length is 15 residues. Trimming removed 2 bases at V and 3 bases at J, with 11 bases between. CDR3 nucleotide sequence: TGCGCCAGCAGCCAACAGGGCGGAAACAATCAGCCCCAGCATTTT. It encodes CASSQQGGNNQPQHF.

This chain connects TRBV20-1 to TRBJ1-2; D is uncertain. This CDR3 spans 11 amino acids. Trimming shortened V by 5 bases and J by 8 bases, and 12 bases separated the two germline ends. The germline gives CDR1 DFQATT, CDR2 SNEGSKA (reference sequence). This CDR3 reads CSAAMGSGYTF. The DNA of the CDR3 is TGCAGTGCTGCGATGGGGTCGGGCTACACCTTC.

The chain has TRBV6-1 and TRBJ2-5; tentative D call: TRBD1 (5 bases). Germline CDR1 and CDR2: MNHNS and SASEGT. V lost 1 base, J lost 5 bases, and 8 bases lay in between. The CDR3 runs 13 residues. In DNA form, the CDR3 reads TGTGCCAGCAGTGAAGTGGGGCGGGAGACCCAGTACTTC. Amino acid sequence: CASSEVGRETQYF.

This chain uses TRBV18 with TRBJ2-7; either TRBD1 or TRBD2 may fit D (6 bases each). V was trimmed by 3 bases and J by 6 bases, leaving 18 bases between them. The CDR3 runs 15 residues. Germline V gives CDR1 KGHSH, CDR2 LQKENI. The CDR3 sequence is CASSPLEGGIREQYF. CDR3 sequence (DNA): TGTGCCAGCTCACCCCTGGAGGGGGGTATACGCGAGCAGTACTTC.

This chain joins TRBV21-1 and TRBJ2-1; the tabulated D call, TRBD1, remains unverified against the DNA. TRBV21-1 is deemed a pseudogene. The CDR3 totals 19 residues. CDR3 coding DNA: TGTGCCAGCACCGACTCAGGACAGGGTCTTACTAGCTCCTACAATGAGCAGTTCTTC. Translated: CASTDSGQGLTSSYNEQFF.

J is TRBJ1-5 and V is TRBV2; 8 nucleotides align to TRBD1. This CDR3 contains 14 residues. Germline V gene data show CDR1 as SNHLY and CDR2 as FYNNEI. Germline trimming cut 6 bases from V and 9 bases from J; bases unmatched to any gene: 10. CDR3 amino acids: CASSQGQGRLPQHF. In DNA, the CDR3 is TGTGCCAGCAGCCAAGGACAGGGTAGATTGCCCCAGCATTTT.

The chain recombines TRBV7-2 with TRBJ2-7; D call uncertain. V gave up 4 bases and J gave up 6 bases, with 22 bases separating them. From germline, CDR1 is SGHTA and CDR2 FQGNSA. This CDR3 comprises 16 residues. The CDR3 protein is CASSSQIGQFVVEQYF. The CDR3 DNA follows: TGTGCCAGCAGCTCGCAGATTGGGCAGTTTGTTGTCGAGCAGTACTTC.

V usage is TRBV6-4 and J usage is TRBJ2-1; 9 bases align to TRBD1. From germline, CDR1 is MRHNA and CDR2 SNTAGT. CDR3 length equals 15 residues. The trim removed 3 bases at V and 4 bases at J, leaving 4 bases unmatched. CDR3 loop: CASSEGQGTYNEQFF. The CDR3 nucleotides read TGTGCCAGCAGTGAGGGACAGGGAACTTACAATGAGCAGTTCTTC.

The chain carries TRBV28 and TRBJ2-2; D is tentatively TRBD1 or TRBD2 (5 bases each). CDR1 is MDHEN and CDR2 is SYDVKM in the germline V gene. Between the trimmed V and J ends, which lost 8 bases and 5 bases, there was a span of 9 bases. CDR3 length: 12 amino acids. DNA of the CDR3: TGTGCCAGCTGGGGGATGACCGGGGAGCTGTTTTTT. The encoded protein is CASWGMTGELFF.

J is TRBJ2-2 and V is TRBV7-9; D remains ambiguous. V was clipped by 5 bases and J by 4 bases, with 14 bases between them. In germline, CDR1 is SEHNR, CDR2 FQNEAQ (reference sequence). The CDR3 loop spans 15 amino acids. CDR3 in DNA: TGTGCCAGCAGCCCCGGTATTTCGAGCACCGGGGAGCTGTTTTTT. It is translated as CASSPGISSTGELFF.

This rearrangement joins TRBV18 to TRBJ1-3; no clear D. Germline loops: CDR1 KGHSH, CDR2 LQKENI. This CDR3 has 14 residues. With 5 bases removed from V and 5 bases from J, the gap between germline ends came to 13 bases. The CDR3 DNA reads TGTGCCAGCTCATCCCCGCAGCGGAGAAACACCATATATTTT. Protein sequence: CASSSPQRRNTIYF. Looking up the rest from reference TRBV18 and TRBJ1-3 gives the full variable domain: NAGVMQNPRHLVRRRGQEARLRCSPMKGHSHVYWYRQLPEEGLKFMVYLQKENIIDESGMPKERFSAEFPKEGPSILRIQQVVRGDSAAYFCASSSPQRRNTIYFGEGSWLTVV.

The chain is built from TRBV14 and TRBJ2-1; 11 nucleotides agree with TRBD2. Trimming at V came to 4 bases and at J to 6 bases, leaving 5 bases not matched to a gene. The CDR3 runs to 15 residues. Germline V gives CDR1 SGHDN, CDR2 FVKESK. The CDR3 reads CASSLGTSGFNEQFF. For the CDR3, the DNA is TGTGCCAGCAGCCTAGGGACTAGCGGCTTCAATGAGCAGTTCTTC.

Points on this clone: The same CDR3 also results from other DNA sequences found in this sample. In DNA form, the CDR3 reads TGTGCCAGTAGTATAGGCCATACCTACGAGCAGTACTTC. Protein product: CASSIGHTYEQYF. The J gene is TRBJ2-7, the V gene TRBV19; D is uncertain. Germline CDR1 reads LNHDA; CDR2 reads SQIVND (reference sequence). V was pared by 1 base and J by 2 bases, with 6 bases between. The CDR3 loop spans 13 amino acids.

This chain links TRBV7-2 with TRBJ2-7; D is undetermined. The CDR3 spans 14 residues. Germline assignment: CDR1 SGHTA and CDR2 FQGNSA. The ends were cut back, 1 base at V and 4 bases at J, with 11 bases in the middle. CDR3 coding DNA: TGTGCCAGCAGCTTAGTTTGGGGATCGTACGAGCAGTACTTC. Amino acid sequence: CASSLVWGSYEQYF. Combining the CDR3 with reference TRBV7-2 and TRBJ2-7 gives the whole variable domain GAGVSQSPSNKVTEKGKDVELRCDPISGHTALYWYRQSLGQGLEFLIYFQGNSAPDKSGLPSDRFSAERTGGSVSTLTIQRTQQEDSAVYLCASSLVWGSYEQYFGPGTRLTVT.

This chain joins TRBV7-9 and TRBJ2-1; TRBD1 might be the D (7 bases). The V gene lost 2 bases and the J gene lost 5 bases, with 22 bases spanning the gap. The CDR3 loop spans 18 amino acids. Germline CDR1 SEHNR, CDR2 FQNEAQ (reference sequence). The CDR3 loop is CASSLSETISRGDNEQFF. CDR3 DNA sequence: TGTGCCAGCAGCTTATCCGAGACAATTTCCAGGGGGGACAATGAGCAGTTCTTC.

This clone has a single count. Here the CDR3 DNA reads TGTGCCATCAGTGAGTCTTGGGTACAGGACAACTATGGCTACACCTTC. It codes for CAISESWVQDNYGYTF. V gene TRBV10-3 combines with J gene TRBJ1-2; D is perhaps TRBD1 (5 bases). This CDR3 comprises 16 residues. CDR1 and CDR2 from the germline V gene are ENHRY and SYGVKD. Trimming took 0 bases from V and 2 from J, leaving 13 bases between them.

This chain links TRBV2 with TRBJ1-5, with D maybe TRBD1 (6 bases). This CDR3 spans 14 amino acids. V was shortened by 6 bases and J by 1 base, with 10 bases between the two germline ends. From germline, CDR1 is SNHLY and CDR2 FYNNEI. DNA of the CDR3: TGTGCCAGCAGCAGGGGAAGGAGCAATCAGCCCCAGCATTTT. Its protein product is CASSRGRSNQPQHF.

The gene calls are TRBV4-2 and TRBJ2-2; D not resolved. CDR3 length equals 15 residues. The germline CDR1 and CDR2 sequences are LGHNA and YNFKEQ. Between the trimmed V and J ends, which lost 0 bases and 5 bases, there was a span of 10 bases. The CDR3 spells CASSQDPRGTGELFF. Written as DNA, the CDR3 is TGTGCCAGCAGCCAAGATCCCCGTGGGACCGGGGAGCTGTTTTTT.